This T cell receptor beta chain was identified in a study of neurological immune-mediated disorders. Study findings and constraints: Expansion of TCR clones was greatest in HTLV-1-associated myelopathy and smallest in multiple sclerosis, where it fell below that of healthy controls.

This clonotype was seen at least ten times. Antigen specificity is unknown. Germline V gives CDR1 SQVTM, CDR2 ANQGSEA. The CDR3 contains 13 residues. Deletions cut 4 bases from V and 6 bases from J, with 13 bases between. The cDNA was synthesized by means of template-switch 5'RACE, which was carried out with 10-nucleotide random UMIs. Every sequencing run generated in excess of 180 million TCR-beta sequences. These sequences covered 15-18 subjects. TCRdb used MiXCR to reprocess the 5' RACE reads, holding one entry per CDR3 protein. The repertoire holds some 48,000 distinct CDR3 sequences, around 5.3% seen once, with approximately 1.5% in the top ten.

The chain is built from TRBV29-1 and TRBJ2-1, with D tentatively TRBD2 (6 bases). The sequenced sample was CD4+ T cells from blood. This TCR came from a woman in her late teens or twenties with multiple sclerosis. Here the CDR3 reads CSVVGRESNEQFF. The CDR3 DNA reads TGCAGCGTTGTGGGACGGGAGAGCAATGAGCAGTTCTTC.